This TCR beta chain was documented in a study of siplizumab effects on memory and regulatory T cells. Here immunoSEQ multiplex PCR was the method, and the copy in TCRdb shows in-frame clones only, minus some. The sample records approximately 91,000 clones, approximately 95% being singletons. Germline loops: CDR1 SGHRS, CDR2 YFSETQ. J was trimmed by 5 bases and V by 1 base; bases with no gene match: 4. The CDR3 contains 15 residues. The rearrangement joins TRBV5-1 to TRBJ2-5; TRBD1 matches 11 bases. Sequenced sample: CD8+ T cells sorted from blood. This clonotype was sampled from a human donor in good health. In nucleotides, the CDR3 is TGCGCCAGCAGCTTGACTAGGACAGGGGGCGAGACCCAGTACTTC. It translates to CASSLTRTGGETQYF. Filled out from reference TRBV5-1 and TRBJ2-5, the complete variable domain reads KAGVTQTPRYLIKTRGQQVTLSCSPISGHRSVSWYQQTPGQGLQFLFEYFSETQRNKGNFPGRFSGRQFSNSRSEMNVSTLELGDSALYLCASSLTRTGGETQYFGPGTRLLVL.